These 19 T cell receptor beta chains were all obtained from the same sample, sequenced in a study of CD4 T cells in relation to SARS-CoV-2 and coronaviruses. This table comes from immunoSEQ multiplex PCR, and its TCRdb copy is limited to in-frame clones, with some not included. The sample has roughly 57,000 clones; about nine tenths are singletons. Unexposed donor CD4+ T cells date from about 2011-2019, before the COVID-19 pandemic. Material: memory CD4+ T cells from PBMCs. The receptors were sampled from a human donor in good health.

The chain couples TRBV18 to TRBJ1-2, with unresolved D. The CDR3 has 16 amino acids. The germline V gene encodes CDR1 KGHSH and CDR2 LQKENI. Trimming cost V 4 bases and J 4 bases, with 19 bases left between them. CDR3 amino acids: CASSQQAQIRGYGYTF. The CDR3 DNA follows: TGTGCCAGCTCACAGCAGGCTCAGATCCGGGGCTATGGCTACACCTTC.

The chain is built from TRBV6-5 and TRBJ2-5; D not certain. Per germline, CDR1 MNHEY and CDR2 SVGAGI. V was pared by 0 bases and J by 4 bases, with 12 bases between. This CDR3 has 15 amino acids. CDR3 bases: TGTGCCAGCAGTTACTCGGATCCGCTCCTAGAGACCCAGTACTTC. This translates into CASSYSDPLLETQYF.

The chain employs TRBV5-1 and TRBJ2-5, with D tentatively TRBD2 (5 bases). Germline CDR1 SGHRS, CDR2 YFSETQ. Trimming cost V 1 base and J 2 bases, with 12 bases left between them. This CDR3 has 15 amino acids. The chain's CDR3 is CASSLYRGIQETQYF. The CDR3 bases are TGCGCCAGCAGCTTGTACCGGGGAATTCAAGAGACCCAGTACTTC.

V is TRBV30 and J is TRBJ1-2; TRBD1 aligns across 8 bases. Germline values: CDR1 GTSNPN, CDR2 SVGIG (reference sequence). CDR3 length: 13 residues. The ends lost 0 bases at V and 4 bases at J; junction bases unmatched: 1. CDR3 residues: CAWSVDRGYGYTF. For the CDR3, the DNA is TGTGCCTGGAGTGTCGACAGGGGCTATGGCTACACCTTC.

The chain is built from TRBV24-1 and TRBJ1-5; perhaps TRBD1 as D (6 bases). The CDR3 runs 15 residues. Germline-derived CDR1 and CDR2 are KGHDR and SFDVKD. V lost 7 bases and J lost 4, with 16 bases in between. CDR3 loop: CATSRAGGENQPQHF. For the CDR3, the DNA is TGTGCCACCAGCCGGGCGGGGGGCGAGAATCAGCCCCAGCATTTT.

The chain has TRBV19 and TRBJ2-4, with D possibly matching TRBD1 (6 bases). The CDR3 extends over 16 amino acids. Germline CDR1 reads LNHDA; CDR2 reads SQIVND (reference sequence). The ends were cut back, 3 bases at V and 3 bases at J, with 15 bases in the middle. CDR3 loop: CASSIPPGVVKNIQYF. The DNA for the CDR3 is TGTGCCAGTAGTATCCCCCCAGGGGTTGTCAAAAACATTCAGTACTTC.

The chain uses TRBV5-1 and TRBJ2-7, with 7 bases matching TRBD1. Germline CDR1 and CDR2: SGHRS and YFSETQ. This CDR3 is built from 13 residues. J was trimmed by 5 bases and V by 4 bases; bases with no gene match: 6. As DNA, the CDR3 is TGCGCCAGCAGCCCGACAGGGACAGACGAGCAGTACTTC. As protein: CASSPTGTDEQYF.

The gene calls are TRBV3-1 (or the pseudogene TRBV3-2) and TRBJ1-2; possibly TRBD1 for D (6 bases). V lost 4 bases, J lost 4 bases, and 10 bases lay in between. Germline values: CDR1 LGHDT, CDR2 YNNKEL (reference sequence). The CDR3 covers 13 residues. The CDR3 loop is CASSLGGPYGYTF. The CDR3 coding sequence is TGTGCCAGCAGCCTGGGGGGGCCCTATGGCTACACCTTC.

The chain has TRBV2 and TRBJ2-1, with a weak D call TRBD2 (8 bases). Between the trimmed V and J ends, which lost 7 bases and 2 bases, there was a span of 15 bases. The germline CDR1 and CDR2 sequences are SNHLY and FYNNEI. The CDR3 has 15 amino acids. The CDR3 reads CASISSGTAYNEQFF. CDR3 coding DNA: TGTGCCAGCATTAGTAGCGGGACAGCCTACAATGAGCAGTTCTTC.

This clone was seen once. V and J are TRBV2 and TRBJ2-5; TRBD2 matches at 8 bases. J gave up 4 bases and V 8 bases, and 6 bases lay outside the gene matches. Germline values: CDR1 SNHLY, CDR2 FYNNEI. This CDR3 is 13 amino acids long. CDR3 loop: CASSRGGGETQYF. The CDR3 region has the DNA TGTGCCAGCTCCCGGGGGGGAGGAGAGACCCAGTACTTC.

The V call is TRBV19, the J call TRBJ1-2; no reliable D call. The germline V gene encodes CDR1 LNHDA and CDR2 SQIVND (reference sequence). The CDR3 covers 15 residues. Trimming left V 3 bases short and J 8 bases short, with 19 bases between. As DNA, the CDR3 is TGTGCCAGTAGTATGGACCTCCGGGCCTTAACCGGCTACACCTTC. Its translation is CASSMDLRALTGYTF.

The gene calls are TRBV9 and TRBJ1-5; 7 bases agree with TRBD1. V shed 2 bases and J 2 bases; nucleotides not matched to a gene: 4. Per the germline V gene, CDR1 is SGDLS and CDR2 is YYNGEE. The CDR3 sequence is 15 residues long. CDR3 protein: CASSVGGTGNQPQHF. In nucleotides, the CDR3 is TGTGCCAGCAGCGTTGGAGGGACAGGCAATCAGCCCCAGCATTTT. The whole variable domain, remainder taken from reference TRBV9 and TRBJ1-5, is DSGVTQTPKHLITATGQRVTLRCSPRSGDLSVYWYQQSLDQGLQFLIQYYNGEERAKGNILERFSAQQFPDLHSELNLSSLELGDSALYFCASSVGGTGNQPQHFGDGTRLSIL.

This sequence joins TRBV12-5 and TRBJ2-5; D may be TRBD1 (6 bases). The germline CDR1 and CDR2 sequences are LGHNT and FRNRAP. V was shortened by 5 bases and J by 5 bases, with 15 bases between the two germline ends. This CDR3 has 14 residues. The CDR3 protein is CASGPPQGRETQYF. CDR3 coding DNA: TGTGCTAGTGGTCCGCCGCAGGGGCGGGAGACCCAGTACTTC.

The CDR3 DNA is TGTGCCAGTAGACCCTCTGGAACCGGGGCCAACGTCCTGACTTTC. The encoded protein is CASRPSGTGANVLTF. This chain uses TRBV19 with TRBJ2-6; D gene ambiguous. V lost 6 bases to trimming and J lost 4 bases, with 13 bases between them. Per the germline V gene, CDR1 is LNHDA and CDR2 is SQIVND (reference sequence). The CDR3 runs to 15 residues.

V gene TRBV7-8 combines with J gene TRBJ1-3; possible D gene TRBD1, 5 bases. The V gene lost 5 bases and the J gene lost 0 bases, with 17 bases spanning the gap. The CDR3 has 17 amino acids. CDR1 is SGHVS, CDR2 FQNEAQ, per germline. This chain's CDR3 is CASSPRVGTYSGNTIYF. CDR3 sequence (DNA): TGTGCCAGCAGCCCGCGCGTCGGGACCTACTCTGGAAACACCATATATTTT.

The V call is TRBV5-6, the J call TRBJ1-2, with D possibly TRBD1 on 5 matching bases. The CDR3 runs to 13 residues. V was clipped by 6 bases and J by 4 bases, with 13 bases between them. Germline loops: CDR1 SGHDT, CDR2 YYEEEE. CDR3 coding DNA: TGTGCCAGCAACCGGGGACGGTCCTATGGCTACACCTTC. This gives the protein CASNRGRSYGYTF.

This chain links TRBV7-3 with TRBJ2-6; the match to TRBD1 covers 7 bases. The CDR3 spans 17 residues. The germline CDR1 and CDR2 sequences are SGHTA and FQGTGA. Losses at the gene ends were 0 bases for V and 1 base for J; bases not matched to a gene: 3. DNA for the CDR3: TGTGCCAGCAGCTTAACAAACAGGGGATCTGGGGCCAACGTCCTGACTTTC. Translated, it gives CASSLTNRGSGANVLTF.

The CDR3 nucleotides read TGTGCCAGCAGCCTCTCGGGAGCGACCTACGAGCAGTACTTC. It translates to CASSLSGATYEQYF. The V and J genes are TRBV5-5 and TRBJ2-7; the D gene is possibly TRBD2 (6 bases). V shed 4 bases and J shed 2 bases, with 13 bases lying between them. Germline V gene lookup returns CDR1 SGHKS and CDR2 YYEKEE (reference sequence). The CDR3 loop spans 14 amino acids.

The chain uses TRBV12-3 or TRBV12-4 and TRBJ2-4; a weak D match, TRBD2 (5 bases). CDR3 length: 12 residues. V was pared by 5 bases and J by 11 bases, with 13 bases between. The CDR3 is CASSNVGSFQYF. In DNA form, the CDR3 reads TGTGCCAGCAGTAACGTAGGGAGTTTTCAGTACTTC.